The 25 T cell receptor beta chains reported below all come from one sample, sequenced in a study of T-cell memory formation after mild COVID-19 (dated by TCRdb to about 2021). Libraries were prepared through 5' RACE. The data were produced on an Illumina NovaSeq 6000. The raw public data were reprocessed by TCRdb itself: fastp quality trimming at Q25, MiXCR clonotype calling, in-frame beta chains only. Rows matching on CDR3 protein sequence are summarized as one entry with the most common DNA and genes. The sample table holds under 300,000 distinct CDR3 sequences, of which 15% to 20% were seen once. The ten most abundant clones make up approximately 3.6% of the sample. Source material: PBMCs or a T cell subset sorted from them (not recorded which). The receptors shown here come from a man aged 18 to 30 who had mild COVID-19 (a few samples of this study predate the infection). The sample titles of this study are shuffled in the database, so cell type and time point are left out; the donor was told from shared clones.

This clonotype was seen a handful of times. This chain uses TRBV7-2 with TRBJ1-5, with D possibly being TRBD1 (5 bases). V was cut by 1 base and J by 2 bases, with 9 bases left in between. The CDR3 is 15 amino acids. Germline V gene sequence: CDR1 SGHTA, CDR2 FQGNSA. CDR3: CASSLGGGRNQPQHF. In DNA form, the CDR3 reads TGTGCCAGCAGCTTAGGCGGGGGACGCAATCAGCCCCAGCATTTT. The whole variable domain, remainder taken from reference TRBV7-2 and TRBJ1-5, is GAGVSQSPSNKVTEKGKDVELRCDPISGHTALYWYRQSLGQGLEFLIYFQGNSAPDKSGLPSDRFSAERTGGSVSTLTIQRTQQEDSAVYLCASSLGGGRNQPQHFGDGTRLSIL.

The chain has TRBV2 and TRBJ1-5, with a tentative D call TRBD1 (5 bases). The CDR3 loop spans 14 amino acids. The V and J ends lost 5 bases and 7 bases respectively, with 15 bases between them. Germline CDR1 SNHLY, CDR2 FYNNEI. The CDR3: CASSPQGREQPQHF. The CDR3 region has the DNA TGTGCCAGCAGTCCCCAGGGACGGGAGCAGCCCCAGCATTTT. Supplemented by reference TRBV2 and TRBJ1-5, the full variable domain reads EPEVTQTPSHQVTQMGQEVILRCVPISNHLYFYWYRQILGQKVEFLVSFYNNEISEKSEIFDDQFSVERPDGSNFTLKIRSTKLEDSAMYFCASSPQGREQPQHFGDGTRLSIL.

This clonotype has just a few counts. V gene TRBV20-1 combines with J gene TRBJ1-2, with D maybe TRBD1 (5 bases). This CDR3 has 14 amino acids. The ends were cut back, 5 bases at V and 6 bases at J, with 19 bases in the middle. Looked up from germline, CDR1 is DFQATT and CDR2 is SNEGSKA (reference sequence). The CDR3 DNA follows: TGCAGTGCTGACCCCCCTCAGGGCGAGGATGGCTACACCTTC. It yields the protein CSADPPQGEDGYTF.

The sample holds one count of this clonotype. J is TRBJ1-2 and V is TRBV6-1; 8 bases are shared with TRBD1. CDR1 is MNHNS and CDR2 is SASEGT in the germline V gene. The CDR3 has 15 amino acids. Losses at the gene ends were 6 bases for V and 3 bases for J; bases not matched to a gene: 9. The CDR3 reads CASSSSDRADYGYTF. CDR3 nucleotides: TGTGCCAGCAGCTCTTCGGACAGGGCGGACTATGGCTACACCTTC.

The rearrangement joins TRBV6-1 to TRBJ2-3, with D hard to call. CDR1 is MNHNS and CDR2 is SASEGT in the germline V gene. Trimming removed 3 bases at V and 2 bases at J, with 3 bases between. The CDR3 is 12 residues long. CDR3 region: CASSDHTDTQYF. As DNA, the CDR3 is TGTGCCAGCAGTGATCACACAGATACGCAGTATTTT.

This clonotype was seen a handful of times. This chain uses TRBV12-3 or TRBV12-4 with TRBJ2-2; D is undetermined. The V end lost 3 bases, the J end lost 3 bases, and 11 bases lay between the germline ends. CDR3 length equals 15 residues. In DNA form, the CDR3 reads TGTGCCAGCAGTTTTAGCCACCCGGACACCGGGGAGCTGTTTTTT. Protein: CASSFSHPDTGELFF.

This clonotype turned up a few times. This CDR3 is CASSQDPARGVNQPQHF. For the CDR3, the DNA is TGTGCCAGCAGCCAAGATCCGGCCCGGGGGGTCAATCAGCCCCAGCATTTT. The V call is TRBV4-2, the J call TRBJ1-5, with D tentatively TRBD1 (5 bases). CDR1 and CDR2 from the germline V gene are LGHNA and YNFKEQ. The CDR3 has 17 residues. V gave up 0 bases and J gave up 3 bases, with 15 bases separating them.

This chain joins TRBV7-3 and TRBJ2-1, with 8 nucleotides matching TRBD2. CDR3 length equals 15 residues. Losses at the gene ends were 2 bases for V and 3 bases for J; bases not matched to a gene: 3. The germline V gene encodes CDR1 SGHTA and CDR2 FQGTGA. The CDR3: CASSLAGGFYNEQFF. The CDR3 nucleotides read TGTGCCAGCAGCTTAGCGGGGGGCTTCTACAATGAGCAGTTCTTC.

The chain carries TRBV12-3 or TRBV12-4 and TRBJ1-6; no reliable D call. CDR3 size: 14 residues. V lost 5 bases, J lost 10 bases, and 15 bases lay in between. The CDR3 region has the DNA TGTGCCAGCAGTATAAATCCGGGAGGCTCACCCCTCCACTTT. Translated: CASSINPGGSPLHF.

The chain employs TRBV9 and TRBJ2-2; D is perhaps TRBD1 or TRBD2 (6 bases each). V lost 4 bases and J lost 4, with 20 bases in between. Germline V gene data show CDR1 as SGDLS and CDR2 as YYNGEE. CDR3 length: 17 residues. CDR3 region: CASSPRDKPGSTGELFF. As DNA, the CDR3 is TGTGCCAGCAGCCCAAGGGACAAGCCCGGGAGCACCGGGGAGCTGTTTTTT.

This clonotype was detected a few times. V gene TRBV9 combines with J gene TRBJ2-7, with unresolved D. Germline values: CDR1 SGDLS, CDR2 YYNGEE. CDR3 length equals 14 residues. Trimming removed 3 bases from V and 2 bases from J, with 12 bases in between. The CDR3 region has the DNA TGTGCCAGCAGCGCGCCCGCCACAGCCTACGAGCAGTACGTC. It translates to CASSAPATAYEQYV.

This clonotype appeared a single time. This rearrangement joins TRBV19 to TRBJ1-4; 7 bases line up with TRBD1. Trimming removed 4 bases from V and 8 bases from J; junction bases left unmatched: 7. CDR1 and CDR2 from the germline V gene are LNHDA and SQIVND (reference sequence). The CDR3 has 14 residues. The DNA for the CDR3 is TGTGCCAGTAGTAGAAACAGGGGAGGCGAAAAACTGTTTTTT. This encodes CASSRNRGGEKLFF.

This rearrangement joins TRBV6-2 or TRBV6-3 to TRBJ1-1, with no clear D. This CDR3 region has 15 residues. V dropped 4 bases and J dropped 1 base, with 13 bases sitting between them. Germline V gene lookup returns CDR1 MNHEY and CDR2 SVGEGT. The CDR3 coding sequence is TGTGCCAGCAGTTTCCGGGCCTTGGGGAACACTGAAGCTTTCTTT. It yields the protein CASSFRALGNTEAFF.

This clonotype showed up just a few times. One end of the junction is discordant with germline, which a read error may explain. V gene TRBV2 combines with J gene TRBJ2-5; D may be TRBD1 or TRBD2 (5 bases each). CDR1 and CDR2 from the germline V gene are SNHLY and FYNNEI. The CDR3 extends over 13 amino acids. The CDR3 loop reads CACANEAGALQPF. The CDR3 DNA reads as TGTGCCTGCGCTAACGAAGCCGGGGCCTTACAACCCTTC.

This clonotype was seen at least ten times. The V and J genes are TRBV4-1 and TRBJ2-5, with TRBD1 matching over 8 bases. The germline V gene encodes CDR1 MGHRA and CDR2 YSYEKL. J was trimmed by 5 bases and V by 1 base; bases with no gene match: 3. The CDR3 totals 14 residues. CDR3 in amino acids: CASSQGQGTETQYF. The CDR3 nucleotides read TGCGCCAGCAGCCAAGGACAGGGGACGGAGACCCAGTACTTC.

The genes are TRBV24-1 and TRBJ2-3, with D perhaps matching TRBD2 (7 bases). Germline V gives CDR1 KGHDR, CDR2 SFDVKD. The CDR3 consists of 14 residues. V lost 9 bases and J 4 bases, leaving 16 bases between the germline ends. The CDR3 here is CATWSGGGSDTQYF. In DNA, the CDR3 is TGTGCCACCTGGTCGGGCGGGGGCTCAGATACGCAGTATTTT.

This clonotype was picked up many times. The chain carries TRBV4-3 and TRBJ2-1; no definite D call. This CDR3 has 15 amino acids. From germline, CDR1 is LGHNA and CDR2 YSLEER. Trimming removed 2 bases at V and 6 bases at J, with 14 bases between. CDR3 in amino acids: CASSQTPQKGNEQFF. The CDR3 DNA follows: TGCGCCAGCAGCCAAACCCCCCAGAAGGGCAATGAGCAGTTCTTC.

The chain carries TRBV5-1 and TRBJ2-7; 9 positions agree with TRBD1. J was trimmed by 0 bases and V by 4 bases; bases with no gene match: 2. CDR1 and CDR2 from the germline V gene are SGHRS and YFSETQ. CDR3 length: 14 amino acids. The CDR3 reads CASSQGQGSYEQYF. The CDR3 nucleotides read TGCGCCAGCAGCCAGGGACAGGGCTCCTACGAGCAGTACTTC.

This clonotype turned up a few times. This rearrangement joins TRBV2 to TRBJ1-2, with a weak D call TRBD1 (6 bases). The germline V gene encodes CDR1 SNHLY and CDR2 FYNNEI. The CDR3 runs to 13 residues. With 3 bases removed from V and 4 bases from J, the gap between germline ends came to 9 bases. Here the CDR3 DNA reads TGTGCCAGCAGTGACAGGGGAGGCTATGGCTACACCTTC. This gives the protein CASSDRGGYGYTF.

This chain joins TRBV7-8 and TRBJ2-5; 13 bases map to TRBD2. V trimming: 3 bases; J trimming: 5 bases; junction bases outside the gene matches: 12. Germline-derived CDR1 and CDR2 are SGHVS and FQNEAQ. The CDR3 is 18 residues long. Here the CDR3 reads CASSLNPRTSGGGETQYF. The CDR3 nucleotides read TGTGCCAGCAGCTTGAACCCTCGGACTAGCGGGGGTGGGGAGACCCAGTACTTC.

This clonotype was seen a handful of times. V and J are TRBV5-6 and TRBJ1-1, with 11 positions matching TRBD1. This CDR3 is 16 amino acids long. Trimming cost V 4 bases and J 5 bases; bases outside gene matches: 10. The germline V gene has CDR1 SGHDT and CDR2 YYEEEE. DNA for the CDR3: TGTGCCAGCAGCCTAGGACAGGGGGCTTTTGGGACTGAAGCTTTCTTT. Protein sequence: CASSLGQGAFGTEAFF. Together with reference TRBV5-6 and TRBJ1-1, the CDR3 gives the full variable domain: DAGVTQSPTHLIKTRGQQVTLRCSPKSGHDTVSWYQQALGQGPQFIFQYYEEEERQRGNFPDRFSGHQFPNYSSELNVNALLLGDSALYLCASSLGQGAFGTEAFFGQGTRLTVV.

This clonotype has just a few counts. The chain links TRBV5-6 to TRBJ2-5; 7 bases fit TRBD1. The length of the CDR3 is 13 residues. Trimming removed 4 bases from V and 4 bases from J; junction bases left unmatched: 4. Germline V lookup: CDR1 SGHDT, CDR2 YYEEEE. CDR3 sequence (DNA): TGTGCCAGCAGCGTGACAGGGATAGAGACCCAGTACTTC. This codes for CASSVTGIETQYF. Using reference TRBV5-6 and TRBJ2-5 for the parts outside the CDR3, the full variable domain is DAGVTQSPTHLIKTRGQQVTLRCSPKSGHDTVSWYQQALGQGPQFIFQYYEEEERQRGNFPDRFSGHQFPNYSSELNVNALLLGDSALYLCASSVTGIETQYFGPGTRLLVL.

This clonotype has only a few counts. The chain links TRBV6-5 to TRBJ2-3; maybe TRBD2 (6 bases). This CDR3 is built from 15 residues. Trimming took 4 bases from V and 9 from J, leaving 20 bases between them. Germline V gene sequence: CDR1 MNHEY, CDR2 SVGAGI. The CDR3 DNA follows: TGTGCCAGCAGTTGGGATTGGCGACCGGAGGGGACGCAGTATTTT. Amino acids: CASSWDWRPEGTQYF.

The table lists this clonotype with a few counts. The chain links TRBV7-2 to TRBJ2-4; TRBD2 is a possible D gene (6 bases). V gave up 3 bases and J gave up 9 bases, with 15 bases separating them. Germline V gene data show CDR1 as SGHTA and CDR2 as FQGNSA. CDR3 length: 14 residues. CDR3 residues: CASSFAEGEAIQYF. The CDR3 DNA reads as TGTGCCAGCAGCTTCGCTGAAGGGGAGGCCATTCAGTACTTC.

The chain combines TRBV25-1 with TRBJ2-3; D ambiguous. Germline CDR1 MGHDK, CDR2 SYGVNS. The length of the CDR3 is 13 residues. Trimming removed 4 bases from V and 5 bases from J, with 10 bases in between. In DNA form, the CDR3 reads TGTGCCAGCAGTGCCGCAGTACAAGATACGCAGTATTTT. This translates into CASSAAVQDTQYF.